A single T cell receptor beta chain is shown here with its context. Antigen specificity is unknown. CDR3 length equals 15 residues. With 3 bases removed from V and 4 bases from J, the gap between germline ends came to 10 bases. Germline V gives CDR1 LNHDA, CDR2 SQIVND (reference sequence). The data are from a study of blood T cells in healthy people across ages. Healthy Caucasian individuals from Russia aged about 6 to 90 were enrolled as donors. General study results and limits: Naive CD4+ cells and diversity were both higher in long-lived donors than in aged donors. Changes in expanded clonotypes were possibly confounded, as the CMV status of donors was unknown. Diversity figures based on one million T cells were deemed too low.

The use of a sample-barcoded 5' primer and a J-beta primer mix characterized a second PCR of roughly 6 to 11 cycles. One entry per CDR3 protein results from TCRdb running MiXCR on the 5' RACE reads. The table has hundreds of thousands of distinct CDR3 sequences, about 44% seen once; the top ten hold 13%. The chain employs TRBV19 and TRBJ2-6, with D uncertain. This receptor was identified in a man aged 30 to 45 in good health. The source material was blood. The CDR3 protein is CASSIVLFGANVLTF. The CDR3 DNA reads TGTGCCAGTAGTATTGTTCTATTCGGGGCCAACGTCCTGACTTTC.